This T cell receptor (beta chain) originates from a study of shared clonotypes between healthy human individuals. Here immunoSEQ multiplex PCR was the method, and the copy in TCRdb shows in-frame clones only, minus some. Among over a million clones, 70% to 80% were seen once, and the ten largest hold roughly 0.55%. The CDR3 is 16 amino acids. V lost 5 bases to trimming and J lost 5 bases; unmatched junction nucleotides: 10. The V gene's germline CDR1 is SGHVS and CDR2 FNYEAQ. This TCR came from a man between 18 and 35 years old in good health. Some clones in this sample may be carry-over from other donors' samples. The chain combines TRBV7-6 with TRBJ2-7, with 12 bases aligning to TRBD2. Material: memory CD4+ T cells from PBMCs. As for subset: CD45RA-negative fraction. The CDR3 DNA sequence: TGTGCCAGCAGCAGCAGGACTAGCGGGATTGGGAACGAGCAGTACTTC. The encoded protein is CASSSRTSGIGNEQYF.